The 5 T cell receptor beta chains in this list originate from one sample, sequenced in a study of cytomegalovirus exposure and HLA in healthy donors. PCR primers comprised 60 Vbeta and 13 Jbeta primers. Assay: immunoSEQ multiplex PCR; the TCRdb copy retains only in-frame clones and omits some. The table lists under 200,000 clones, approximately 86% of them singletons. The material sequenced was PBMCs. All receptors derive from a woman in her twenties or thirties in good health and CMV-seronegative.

The CDR3 DNA reads as TGTGCCAGCAGCCTAGCGGGAACCTACGAGCAGTACTTC. Encoded protein: CASSLAGTYEQYF. The V and J genes are TRBV7-3 and TRBJ2-7; 9 nucleotides line up with TRBD2. The germline gives CDR1 SGHTA, CDR2 FQGTGA. The CDR3 runs 13 residues. J lost 2 bases, V lost 5 bases, and 1 base had no gene match.

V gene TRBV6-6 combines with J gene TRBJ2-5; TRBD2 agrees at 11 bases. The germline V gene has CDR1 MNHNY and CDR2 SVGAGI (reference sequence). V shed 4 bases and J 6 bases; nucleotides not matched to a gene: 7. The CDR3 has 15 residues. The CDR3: CASSSVAGGLKTQYF. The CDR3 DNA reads TGTGCCAGCAGTTCCGTAGCGGGGGGGTTAAAGACCCAGTACTTC.

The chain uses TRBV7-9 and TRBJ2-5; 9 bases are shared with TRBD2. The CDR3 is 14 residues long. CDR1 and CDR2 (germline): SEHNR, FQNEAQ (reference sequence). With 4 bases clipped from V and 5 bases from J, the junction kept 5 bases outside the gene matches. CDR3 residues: CASSYSGSQETQYF. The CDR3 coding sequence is TGTGCCAGCAGCTATAGCGGGAGTCAGGAGACCCAGTACTTC.

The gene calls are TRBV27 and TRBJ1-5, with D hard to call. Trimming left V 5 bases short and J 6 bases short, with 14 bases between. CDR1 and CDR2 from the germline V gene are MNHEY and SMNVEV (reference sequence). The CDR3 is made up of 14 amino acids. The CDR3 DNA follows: TGTGCCAGCAGTCTAGCCGGGTATCTTCAGCCCCAGCATTTT. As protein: CASSLAGYLQPQHF.

The CDR3 DNA sequence: TGTGCCAGCTCACGAGGACAGGGTACCTCTGGGGCCAACGTCCTGACTTTC. It codes for CASSRGQGTSGANVLTF. V is TRBV18 and J is TRBJ2-6; TRBD1 matches at 8 bases. The CDR3 loop spans 17 amino acids. Germline V lookup: CDR1 KGHSH, CDR2 LQKENI. The ends lost 4 bases at V and 0 bases at J; junction bases unmatched: 5.